This TCR beta chain was sequenced in a study of blood T cells in healthy people across ages. Study-level points and caveats: Naive T cell percentage showed a strong correlation with the diversity of TCR beta. Nothing was known about donor CMV status, and this possibly confounded expanded clonotype changes.

With a J-beta primer mix and a sample-barcoded 5' primer, a second PCR ran about 7 to 11 cycles. The template-switch adaptor was a 5' adaptor with 12 random nucleotides. It tagged each cDNA molecule. TCRdb recomputed calls from the 5' RACE reads with MiXCR, one row per CDR3 protein. The top ten hold around 21% of the sample, which has about 970,000 distinct CDR3 sequences, about 51% seen once. Turning to this clonotype: Antigen: not known.

The CDR3 has 13 residues. In germline, CDR1 is MNHEY, CDR2 SMNVEV (reference sequence). Trimming took off 6 bases at V and 4 bases at J, with 12 bases between the two ends. This receptor was obtained from a woman aged 60 to 75 in good health. Sequencing input: blood. This rearrangement joins TRBV27 to TRBJ1-2; D unclear. CDR3 region: CASSKTSGYGYTF. For the CDR3, the DNA is TGTGCCAGCAGCAAGACTTCTGGCTATGGCTACACCTTC.